A single TCR beta chain is shown here with its context. The sample is drawn from a study of blood T cell repertoires in COVID-19. With 3 bases removed from V and 0 bases from J, the gap between germline ends came to 16 bases. The germline V gene encodes CDR1 SGHKS and CDR2 YYEKEE (reference sequence). The CDR3 has 16 residues. The assay was immunoSEQ multiplex PCR, and TCRdb's table has in-frame clones only and misses some. The sample records approximately 46,000 clones, approximately 85% being singletons. The chain couples TRBV5-5 to TRBJ2-7; a weak D match, TRBD2 (7 bases). The specimen was peripheral blood. The sequence was obtained from a woman aged 55 to 70 with acute or convalescent COVID-19. The CDR3 reads CASSWGGGGSSYEQYF. The CDR3 DNA reads TGTGCCAGCAGCTGGGGCGGGGGCGGAAGCTCCTACGAGCAGTACTTC.